The 30 T cell receptor beta chains listed next were all sequenced from one sample in a study of T cell responses to AZD1222 COVID-19 vaccine. Libraries were prepared by immunoSEQ multiplex PCR; TCRdb keeps only in-frame clonotypes and omits some of them. The sample includes 150,000 to 190,000 clones, 85% to 90% of them seen just once. This material consisted of peripheral blood, taken 28 days after the second AZD1222 dose. These receptors all come from an adult who received the AZD1222 COVID-19 vaccine.

J is TRBJ1-4 and V is TRBV6-2 or TRBV6-3; maybe TRBD1 (5 bases). Germline values: CDR1 MNHEY, CDR2 SVGEGT. This CDR3 contains 14 residues. The germline V and J ends were trimmed by 5 bases and 8 bases, with 15 bases remaining between them. The CDR3 loop is CASSQTDKEEKLFF. As DNA, the CDR3 is TGTGCCAGCAGTCAGACAGATAAGGAGGAAAAACTGTTTTTT.

The chain carries TRBV28 and TRBJ1-1; 8 nucleotides match TRBD1. The CDR3 is 15 amino acids. CDR1 is MDHEN, CDR2 SYDVKM, per germline. Trimming cost V 6 bases and J 1 base; bases outside gene matches: 7. In nucleotides, the CDR3 is TGTGCCAGCAGCCGCCAGGGGGCTCAGAACACTGAAGCTTTCTTT. Protein product: CASSRQGAQNTEAFF.

This clone was seen once. The V call is TRBV29-1, the J call TRBJ1-2; D may be TRBD1 (5 bases). In germline, CDR1 is SQVTM, CDR2 ANQGSEA. Trimming stripped 5 bases from V and 0 bases from J, with 13 bases between. The CDR3 is 14 residues long. The CDR3 DNA reads as TGCAGCGTTCCGAGCGGGGCGGCTAACTATGGCTACACCTTC. Translating it yields CSVPSGAANYGYTF. Full variable domain (rest looked up from reference TRBV29-1 and TRBJ1-2): SAVISQKPSRDICQRGTSLTIQCQVDSQVTMMFWYRQQPGQSLTLIATANQGSEATYESGFVIDKFPISRPNLTFSTLTVSNMSPEDSSIYLCSVPSGAANYGYTFGSGTRLTVV.

This clone showed up just once. The chain couples TRBV10-3 to TRBJ2-1; 8 bases are shared with TRBD2. The CDR3 contains 16 residues. Germline V gene data show CDR1 as ENHRY and CDR2 as SYGVKD. J gave up 5 bases and V 2 bases, and 8 bases lay outside the gene matches. The CDR3 loop is CAISERLEAGDNEQFF. The CDR3 region has the DNA TGTGCCATCAGTGAGAGGCTGGAAGCGGGAGACAATGAGCAGTTCTTC.

This chain connects TRBV14 to TRBJ1-1; a possible D gene is TRBD1 (5 bases). CDR3 length: 14 residues. V gave up 0 bases and J gave up 11 bases, with 16 bases separating them. Germline V gives CDR1 SGHDN, CDR2 FVKESK. The chain's CDR3 is CASSQDRWGLGAFF. The CDR3 bases are TGTGCCAGCAGCCAAGATCGGTGGGGCCTCGGGGCTTTCTTT.

V gene TRBV3-1 (or the pseudogene TRBV3-2) combines with J gene TRBJ2-7, with D uncertain. Germline V lookup: CDR1 LGHDT, CDR2 YNNKEL (reference sequence). This CDR3 comprises 21 residues. Trimming took 3 bases from V and 3 from J, leaving 33 bases between them. The DNA of the CDR3 is TGTGCCAGCAGCCACTCACCTGTCCGGACGGCTAGTCCCCCAAGAGTCTACGAGCAGTACTTC. Translating it yields CASSHSPVRTASPPRVYEQYF.

The rearrangement links TRBV5-1 to TRBJ1-1; D is perhaps TRBD1 (6 bases). The CDR3 contains 17 residues. The germline gives CDR1 SGHRS, CDR2 YFSETQ. Trimming shortened V by 4 bases and J by 3 bases, and 22 bases separated the two germline ends. In DNA form, the CDR3 reads TGCGCCAGCAGCCCAGGGGACACTACCTCTCGGGACACTGAAGCTTTCTTT. As protein: CASSPGDTTSRDTEAFF. The full variable domain, in which reference TRBV5-1 and TRBJ1-1 provide the parts outside the CDR3, is KAGVTQTPRYLIKTRGQQVTLSCSPISGHRSVSWYQQTPGQGLQFLFEYFSETQRNKGNFPGRFSGRQFSNSRSEMNVSTLELGDSALYLCASSPGDTTSRDTEAFFGQGTRLTVV.

This rearrangement joins TRBV24-1 to TRBJ2-1; 7 bases map to TRBD2. V lost 3 bases, J lost 8 bases, and 15 bases stayed unmatched. Germline assignment: CDR1 KGHDR and CDR2 SFDVKD. The CDR3 runs to 17 residues. The CDR3 DNA reads TGTGCCACCAGTGATCCCCCATCTAGCGGCACTCGCGATGAGCAGTTCTTC. Its translation: CATSDPPSSGTRDEQFF.

J is TRBJ1-1 and V is TRBV7-9; D gene uncertain. This CDR3 is 14 amino acids long. The V end was cut by 5 bases, the J end by 5 bases, with 15 bases between. Germline V CDR1 and CDR2: SEHNR, FQNEAQ (reference sequence). CDR3 nucleotides: TGTGCCAGCAGCGCGGCCCGGGTGGGGACTGAAGCTTTCTTT. It yields the protein CASSAARVGTEAFF.

The chain links TRBV7-9 to TRBJ1-2; D gene unclear. The germline V gene has CDR1 SEHNR and CDR2 FQNEAQ (reference sequence). V was clipped by 5 bases and J by 9 bases, with 13 bases between them. This CDR3 comprises 12 residues. This chain's CDR3 is CASSATEFSYTF. The CDR3, as DNA: TGTGCCAGCAGCGCGACCGAGTTTAGCTACACCTTC.

This clone was observed once. The chain employs TRBV3-1 (or the pseudogene TRBV3-2) and TRBJ2-3; 8 positions agree with TRBD2. This CDR3 is built from 15 residues. Trimming cost V 0 bases and J 10 bases; bases outside gene matches: 9. Germline values: CDR1 LGHDT, CDR2 YNNKEL (reference sequence). The CDR3 sequence: CASSQDYSGSTAQYF. The CDR3 coding sequence is TGTGCCAGCAGCCAAGATTACAGCGGGAGTACCGCGCAGTATTTT.

The rearrangement links TRBV2 to TRBJ1-2; D is ambiguous. Trimming stripped 6 bases from V and 5 bases from J, with 13 bases between. The CDR3 runs to 13 residues. Germline values: CDR1 SNHLY, CDR2 FYNNEI. The CDR3 spells CASRAGTMYGYTF. The CDR3 nucleotides are TGTGCCAGCAGGGCCGGTACTATGTATGGCTACACCTTC.

The chain recombines TRBV6-5 with TRBJ1-1; 9 positions agree with TRBD1. Looked up from germline, CDR1 is MNHEY and CDR2 is SVGAGI. This CDR3 comprises 13 residues. V lost 6 bases, J lost 10 bases, and 9 bases stayed unmatched. The DNA for the CDR3 is TGTGCCAGCAGGTCACAGGGGGCGCTGCGAGCTTTCTTT. Amino acids: CASRSQGALRAFF.

This clone was seen a single time. This chain links TRBV7-2 with TRBJ2-5; D is ambiguous. Between the trimmed V and J ends, which lost 3 bases and 5 bases, there was a span of 4 bases. Per germline, CDR1 SGHTA and CDR2 FQGNSA. The CDR3 is 11 residues long. The DNA for the CDR3 is TGTGCCAGCAGCTTCCGGGAGACCCAGTACTTC. As protein: CASSFRETQYF.

This clone was detected only a few times. The chain couples TRBV5-4 to TRBJ2-1; 12 bases are shared with TRBD2. The CDR3 has 16 residues. CDR1 is SGHNT and CDR2 is YYREEE in the germline V gene (reference sequence). The junction had 3 bases not matched to a gene; V was cut back by 0 bases and J by 5 bases. CDR3 sequence reads: CASSLGGLAGNNEQFF. DNA for the CDR3: TGTGCCAGCAGCTTGGGAGGACTAGCGGGAAACAATGAGCAGTTCTTC.

CDR3 region: CASSLALRDRGTEQYF. The CDR3 coding sequence is TGTGCCAGCAGCTTAGCGCTGAGGGACAGGGGAACCGAGCAGTACTTC. The chain has TRBV11-1 and TRBJ2-7; 10 bases align to TRBD1. The CDR3 is 16 residues long. The V and J ends lost 0 bases and 6 bases, in that order; junction bases with no gene match: 8. Germline V gene sequence: CDR1 SGHAT, CDR2 FQDESV (reference sequence).

On this clone: Distinct nucleotide sequences in the sample also encode this CDR3. J is TRBJ1-5 and V is TRBV18; D remains ambiguous. The CDR3 consists of 13 residues. Germline V gives CDR1 KGHSH, CDR2 LQKENI. V was shortened by 2 bases and J by 5 bases, with 7 bases between the two germline ends. As DNA, the CDR3 is TGTGCCAGCTCACCAGGTGCCGATCAGCCCCAGCATTTT. Protein sequence: CASSPGADQPQHF.

Remarks on this clone: It is unclear where the CDR3 begins or ends on the DNA, so no DNA is shown, and the CDR3 is as TCRdb lists it. This chain connects TRBV6-1 to TRBJ2-7. The CDR3 totals 16 residues, both ends included. The germline V gene has CDR1 MNHNS and CDR2 SASEGT. The CDR3 region is CASSVPPRPSLYEQYF.

This CDR3 is CASSAAGDTQYF. DNA for the CDR3: TGTGCCAGCAGCGCGGCGGGAGATACGCAGTATTTT. The chain employs TRBV7-3 and TRBJ2-3; perhaps TRBD2 as D (5 bases). This CDR3 spans 12 amino acids. The ends were cut back, 5 bases at V and 5 bases at J, with 8 bases in the middle. Germline V gene data show CDR1 as SGHTA and CDR2 as FQGTGA.

This clone was observed a handful of times. The chain recombines TRBV29-1 with TRBJ2-1; the match to TRBD2 covers 7 bases. With 6 bases clipped from V and 8 bases from J, the junction kept 10 bases outside the gene matches. The CDR3 length is 13 residues. Germline CDR1 is SQVTM and CDR2 is ANQGSEA. The CDR3 nucleotides read TGCAGCGTGGCCAGACGGGGGGACGATGAGCAGTTCTTC. It codes for CSVARRGDDEQFF.

The rearrangement joins TRBV5-5 to TRBJ2-5; 10 bases map to TRBD1. Germline CDR1 SGHKS, CDR2 YYEKEE (reference sequence). The V gene end was trimmed by 4 bases and the J gene end by 5 bases; junction bases not matched to a gene: 8. This CDR3 is built from 15 residues. This CDR3 reads CASSQSGTGDETQYF. CDR3 nucleotide sequence: TGTGCCAGCAGCCAATCCGGGACAGGGGATGAGACCCAGTACTTC.

This clone was seen only a few times. The rearrangement links TRBV5-1 to TRBJ1-1, with 8 bases identical to TRBD1. This CDR3 contains 14 residues. Trimming removed 4 bases from V and 1 base from J; junction bases left unmatched: 3. The germline V gene has CDR1 SGHRS and CDR2 YFSETQ. The chain's CDR3 is CASSPGTGNTEAFF. Written as DNA, the CDR3 is TGCGCCAGCAGCCCCGGGACAGGGAACACTGAAGCTTTCTTT.

V gene TRBV2 combines with J gene TRBJ2-2; 10 bases are shared with TRBD1. The J segment lost 7 bases and the V segment lost 6 bases, leaving 2 bases of the junction unmatched. Per germline, CDR1 SNHLY and CDR2 FYNNEI. CDR3 length: 13 amino acids. CDR3 in amino acids: CASRRDRGGELFF. The CDR3, as DNA: TGTGCCAGCAGACGGGACAGGGGCGGGGAGCTGTTTTTT.

V gene TRBV28 combines with J gene TRBJ2-5; 8 bases map to TRBD2. The CDR3 sequence is 14 residues long. Germline V gene data show CDR1 as MDHEN and CDR2 as SYDVKM. Losses at the gene ends were 7 bases for V and 2 bases for J; bases not matched to a gene: 6. The CDR3 is CASKPRGGQETQYF. The CDR3 DNA reads as TGTGCCAGCAAACCCCGGGGGGGGCAAGAGACCCAGTACTTC.

This clone appeared a few times. This chain connects TRBV30 to TRBJ2-7; D is unclear. Germline CDR1 is GTSNPN and CDR2 is SVGIG (reference sequence). The CDR3 has 12 amino acids. Trimming cost V 1 base and J 3 bases, with 7 bases left between them. This CDR3 is CAWSGVLYEQYF. For the CDR3, the DNA is TGTGCCTGGAGTGGAGTTCTCTACGAGCAGTACTTC.

The chain is built from TRBV5-4 and TRBJ1-2; D is perhaps TRBD1 (5 bases). Deletions cut 5 bases from V and 2 bases from J, with 19 bases between. Germline V gene sequence: CDR1 SGHNT, CDR2 YYREEE (reference sequence). The CDR3 spans 16 residues. The CDR3 coding sequence is TGTGCCAGCAGGGGACGGCACCCCGGCGAGAACTATGGCTACACCTTC. Translation gives CASRGRHPGENYGYTF.

The rearrangement uses TRBV7-2 and TRBJ1-1, with D hard to call. Trimming stripped 1 base from V and 6 bases from J, with 18 bases between. Germline V gene sequence: CDR1 SGHTA, CDR2 FQGNSA. This CDR3 is built from 16 residues. CDR3 nucleotides: TGTGCCAGCAGCTTAGTAGGGCAGAAATATTTCTCTGAAGCTTTCTTT. Protein: CASSLVGQKYFSEAFF.

The chain employs TRBV19 and TRBJ2-1; 14 nucleotides line up with TRBD2. Germline CDR1 LNHDA, CDR2 SQIVND (reference sequence). The CDR3 is 17 residues long. The trim removed 4 bases at V and 5 bases at J, leaving 7 bases unmatched. CDR3 DNA sequence: TGTGCCAGTAGTAGGGGACTAGCGGGGGATTCTAACAATGAGCAGTTCTTC. This codes for CASSRGLAGDSNNEQFF.

This sequence joins TRBV9 and TRBJ1-6, with 8 bases aligning to TRBD1. The CDR3 is 15 amino acids. Germline V gives CDR1 SGDLS, CDR2 YYNGEE. The J segment lost 6 bases and the V segment lost 5 bases, leaving 7 bases of the junction unmatched. The CDR3 here is CASSPGGDGNSPLHF. CDR3 DNA sequence: TGTGCCAGCAGTCCAGGGGGCGATGGTAATTCACCCCTCCACTTT.

V is TRBV15 and J is TRBJ1-1; D is unresolved. Germline values: CDR1 LNHNV, CDR2 YYDKDF (reference sequence). The CDR3 extends over 14 amino acids. The ends were cut back, 0 bases at V and 0 bases at J, with 5 bases in the middle. CDR3 protein: CATSRDQVNTEAFF. CDR3 sequence (DNA): TGTGCCACCAGCAGAGATCAAGTGAACACTGAAGCTTTCTTT.